The clone carrying this TCR beta chain turned up a few times. Its antigen is unidentified. 13 Jbeta primers and 60 Vbeta primers were used for the PCR. Here immunoSEQ multiplex PCR was the method, and the copy in TCRdb shows in-frame clones only, minus some. The sample yields some 200,000 clones, 75% to 85% seen once. These data belong to a study of cytomegalovirus exposure and HLA in healthy donors. General study results and limits: With high specificity and sensitivity, the classifier reportedly diagnosed cytomegalovirus status.

Germline assignment: CDR1 MNHNS and CDR2 SASEGT. This CDR3 is 13 amino acids long. J gave up 5 bases and V 10 bases, and 9 bases lay outside the gene matches. This rearrangement joins TRBV6-1 to TRBJ1-1; 8 nucleotides match TRBD1. The TCR sequence derives from a woman aged 18-29 years in good health and CMV-seronegative. The specimen sequenced was PBMCs. The CDR3 region has the DNA TGTGCCACCTTAACAGGGGGGAGGACTGAAGCTTTCTTT. This translates into CATLTGGRTEAFF.